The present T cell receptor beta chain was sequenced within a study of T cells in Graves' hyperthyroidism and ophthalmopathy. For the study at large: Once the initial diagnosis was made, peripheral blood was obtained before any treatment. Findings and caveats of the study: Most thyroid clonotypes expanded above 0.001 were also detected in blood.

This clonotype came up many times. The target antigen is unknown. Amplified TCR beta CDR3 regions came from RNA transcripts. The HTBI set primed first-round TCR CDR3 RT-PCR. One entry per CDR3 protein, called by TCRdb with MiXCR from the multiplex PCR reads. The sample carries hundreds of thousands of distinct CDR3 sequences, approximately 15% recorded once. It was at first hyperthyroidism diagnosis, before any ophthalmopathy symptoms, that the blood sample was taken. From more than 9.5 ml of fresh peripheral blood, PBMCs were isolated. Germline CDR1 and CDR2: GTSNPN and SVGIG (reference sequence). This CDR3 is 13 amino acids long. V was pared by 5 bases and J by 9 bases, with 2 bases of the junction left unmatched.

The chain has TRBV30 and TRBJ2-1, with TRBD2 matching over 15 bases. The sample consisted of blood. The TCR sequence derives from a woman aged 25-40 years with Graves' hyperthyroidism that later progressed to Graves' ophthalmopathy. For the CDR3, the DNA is TGTGCCTGGGGACTAGCGGGAGGGCTTGAGCAGTTCTTC. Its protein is CAWGLAGGLEQFF.